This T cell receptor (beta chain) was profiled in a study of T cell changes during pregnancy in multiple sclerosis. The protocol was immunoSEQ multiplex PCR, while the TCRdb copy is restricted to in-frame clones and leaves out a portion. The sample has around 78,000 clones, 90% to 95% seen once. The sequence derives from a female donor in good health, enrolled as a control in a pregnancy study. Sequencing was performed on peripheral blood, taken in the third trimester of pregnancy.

DNA for the CDR3: TGTGCCAGCAGGTCCGGGACTAGCGGTCCCTACGAGCAGTACTTC. Its translation is CASRSGTSGPYEQYF. The rearrangement links TRBV13 to TRBJ2-7; TRBD2 agrees at 11 bases. The length of the CDR3 is 15 residues. With 6 bases clipped from V and 2 bases from J, the junction kept 6 bases outside the gene matches. The germline CDR1 and CDR2 sequences are PRHDT and FYEKMQ (reference sequence). The full variable domain, in which reference TRBV13 and TRBJ2-7 provide the parts outside the CDR3, is AAGVIQSPRHLIKEKRETATLKCYPIPRHDTVYWYQQGPGQDPQFLISFYEKMQSDKGSIPDRFSAQQFSDYHSELNMSSLELGDSALYFCASRSGTSGPYEQYFGPGTRLTVT.